The present TCR beta chain was sequenced within a study of blood T cell repertoires in COVID-19. On the study more broadly: Acute and convalescent COVID-19 samples came from the United States, Italy and Spain. T cells, B-cell-depleted T cells, or PBMCs supplied cDNA or gDNA.

Germline lookup yields CDR1 LNHNV and CDR2 YYDKDF (reference sequence). V lost 4 bases, J lost 7 bases, and 12 bases stayed unmatched. The CDR3 is 17 amino acids. Authors' data handling: Quantification of nucleated cells was approximated via reference gene primer amplification. Sequencing used immunoSEQ multiplex PCR; TCRdb keeps in-frame clones, though not all of them. The V and J calls and clone size were taken over from that table, and D and trimming were inferred from the DNA. The sample lists 250,000 to 350,000 clones; 87% were seen once. V gene TRBV15 combines with J gene TRBJ1-5, with TRBD1 identical over 11 bases. This clonotype was obtained from a woman aged 45-60 years who had recovered from COVID-19. Sequenced sample: peripheral blood. This CDR3 reads CATSTEHWDRGKQPQHF. As DNA, the CDR3 is TGTGCCACCAGCACAGAACACTGGGACAGGGGGAAACAGCCCCAGCATTTT.